This T cell receptor (beta chain) was sequenced in a study of cytomegalovirus exposure and HLA in healthy donors. About the research overall: A later analysis reported the same platform for the roughly 120 validation repertoires and the roughly 670 first-cohort repertoires.

V shed 4 bases and J shed 2 bases, with 8 bases lying between them. The CDR3 contains 13 residues. Germline CDR1 reads ENHRY; CDR2 reads SYGVKD. The method was immunoSEQ multiplex PCR; TCRdb's version includes in-frame clones alone and lacks a portion of them. The sample shows about 110,000 clones, 88% of them seen only once. This clone showed up just a few times. V and J are TRBV10-3 and TRBJ1-2; TRBD1 is a possible D gene (5 bases). The clonotype was recovered from a woman between 18 and 30 years old in good health and CMV-seronegative. The sample consisted of PBMCs. DNA for the CDR3: TGTGCCATCAGTGCCCCAGGGAACTATGGCTACACCTTC. It codes for CAISAPGNYGYTF.